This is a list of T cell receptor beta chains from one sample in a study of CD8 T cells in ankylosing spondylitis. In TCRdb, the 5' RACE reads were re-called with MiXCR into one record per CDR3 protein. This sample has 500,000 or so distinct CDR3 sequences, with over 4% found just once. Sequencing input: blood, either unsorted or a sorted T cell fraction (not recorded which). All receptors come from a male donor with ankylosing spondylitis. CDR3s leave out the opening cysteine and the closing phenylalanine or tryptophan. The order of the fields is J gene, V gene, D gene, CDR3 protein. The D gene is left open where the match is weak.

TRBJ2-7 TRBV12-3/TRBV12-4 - ASSLRGGPYEQY
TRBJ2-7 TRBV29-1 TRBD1 SVETGTGIEQY
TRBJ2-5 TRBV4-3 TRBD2 ASSQDSDSGRTQY
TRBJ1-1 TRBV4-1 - ASSQDGSRVEAF
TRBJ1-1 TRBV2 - ASSAGNTVNTEAF
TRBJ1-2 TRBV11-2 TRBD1 ASSLVPGTGEAYGYT
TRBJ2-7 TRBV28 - ASGAGSSYEQY
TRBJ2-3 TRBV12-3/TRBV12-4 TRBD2 ASSLLAGGGDTQY
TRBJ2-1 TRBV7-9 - ASSLTRTINEQF
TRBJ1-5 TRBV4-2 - ASSQDWVLGQPQH
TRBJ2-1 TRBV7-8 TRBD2 ASSLGLAGVYDQF
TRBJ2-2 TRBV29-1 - SVFELGHTGELF
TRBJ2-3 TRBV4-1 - ASSQDYLEIITDTQY
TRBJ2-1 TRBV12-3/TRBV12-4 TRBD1 ASSAQGTENEQF
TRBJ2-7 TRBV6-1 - ASRSGGAVYEQY
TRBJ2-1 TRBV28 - ASSLSVAEINEQF
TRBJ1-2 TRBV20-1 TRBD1 SAGGQADYGYT
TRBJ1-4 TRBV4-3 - ASSPLATEKLF
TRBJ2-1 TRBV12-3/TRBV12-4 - ASSTTPERYNEQF
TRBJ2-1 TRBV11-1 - ASTGPGIQGISYNEQF
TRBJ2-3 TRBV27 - ASSSAGLDTQY
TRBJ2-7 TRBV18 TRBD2 ASSPSALADYEQY
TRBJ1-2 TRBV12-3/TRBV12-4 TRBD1 ASSPIDRGKGYT
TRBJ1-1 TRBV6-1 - ASSEQGGNTEAF
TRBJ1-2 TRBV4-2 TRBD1 ASSHHGGGSYGYT
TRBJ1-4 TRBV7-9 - ASSLPGEWEKLF